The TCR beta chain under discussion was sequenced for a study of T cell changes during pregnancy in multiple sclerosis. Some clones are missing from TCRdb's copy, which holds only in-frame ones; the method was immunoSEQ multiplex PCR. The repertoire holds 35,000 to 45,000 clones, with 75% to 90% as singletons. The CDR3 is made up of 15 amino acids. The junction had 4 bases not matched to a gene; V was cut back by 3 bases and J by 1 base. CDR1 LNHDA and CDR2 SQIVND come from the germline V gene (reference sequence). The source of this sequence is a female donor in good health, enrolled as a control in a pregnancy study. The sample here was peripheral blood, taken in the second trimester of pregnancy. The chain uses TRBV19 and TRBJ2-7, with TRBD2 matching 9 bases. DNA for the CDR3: TGTGCCAGTAGTATGCAAAGCGGGAGGTCCTACGAGCAGTACTTC. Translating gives CASSMQSGRSYEQYF.